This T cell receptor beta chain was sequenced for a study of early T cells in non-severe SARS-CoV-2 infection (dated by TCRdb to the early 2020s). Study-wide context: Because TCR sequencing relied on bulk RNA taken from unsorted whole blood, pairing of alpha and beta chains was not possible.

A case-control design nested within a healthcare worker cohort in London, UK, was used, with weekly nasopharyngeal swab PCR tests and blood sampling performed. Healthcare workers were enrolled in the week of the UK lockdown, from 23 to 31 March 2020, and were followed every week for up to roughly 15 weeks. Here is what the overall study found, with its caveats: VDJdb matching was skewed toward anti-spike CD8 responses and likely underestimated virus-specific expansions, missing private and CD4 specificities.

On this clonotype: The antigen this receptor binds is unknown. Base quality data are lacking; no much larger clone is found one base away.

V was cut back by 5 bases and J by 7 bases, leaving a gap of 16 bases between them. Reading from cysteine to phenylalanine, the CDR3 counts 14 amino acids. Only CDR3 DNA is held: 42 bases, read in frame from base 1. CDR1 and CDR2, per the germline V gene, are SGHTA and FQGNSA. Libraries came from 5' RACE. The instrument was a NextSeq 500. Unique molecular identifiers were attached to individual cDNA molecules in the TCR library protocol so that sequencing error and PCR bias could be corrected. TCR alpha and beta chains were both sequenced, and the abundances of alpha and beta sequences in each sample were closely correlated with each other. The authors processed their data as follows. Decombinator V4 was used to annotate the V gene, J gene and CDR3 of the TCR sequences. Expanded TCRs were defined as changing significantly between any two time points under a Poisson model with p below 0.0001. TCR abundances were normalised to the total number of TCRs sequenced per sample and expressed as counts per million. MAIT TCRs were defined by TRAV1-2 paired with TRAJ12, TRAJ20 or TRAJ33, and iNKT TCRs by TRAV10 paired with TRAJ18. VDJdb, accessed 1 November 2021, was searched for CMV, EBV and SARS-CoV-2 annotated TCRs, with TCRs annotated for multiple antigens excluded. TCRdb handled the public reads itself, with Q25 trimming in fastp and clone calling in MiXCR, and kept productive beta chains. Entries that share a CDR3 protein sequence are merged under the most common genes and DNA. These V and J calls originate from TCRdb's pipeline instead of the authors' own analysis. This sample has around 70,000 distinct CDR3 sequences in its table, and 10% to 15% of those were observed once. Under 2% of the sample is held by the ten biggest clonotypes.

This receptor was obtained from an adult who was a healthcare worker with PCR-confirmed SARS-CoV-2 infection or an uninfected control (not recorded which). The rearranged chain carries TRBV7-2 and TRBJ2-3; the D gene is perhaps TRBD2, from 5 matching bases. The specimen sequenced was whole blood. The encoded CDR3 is CASSQLAHLYTQYF. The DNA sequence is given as TGTGCCAGCAGCCAGCTAGCTCACCTCTATACGCAGTATTTT.